Below, one T cell receptor (beta chain) is given with its context. This clonotype occurred many times. Its antigen specificity is not known. The record has no base qualities; no much larger clone is one base away. For the unsorted PBMC libraries, 2 million PBMCs were stored in RNAlater at -80 degrees C until RNA extraction and were used to generate the libraries. Peripheral blood was subjected to Ficoll-Hypaque density gradient centrifugation to isolate PBMCs, which were then cryopreserved in liquid nitrogen. cDNA synthesis used template-switch 5'RACE with a primer carrying a 10-nucleotide random unique molecular identifier tagging each TCR transcript. Over 180 million TCR-beta sequences, covering 15-18 subjects, were produced in each sequencing run. The RNeasy kit was used to extract total RNA. Using the KAPA Real-time Library Amplification kit, TCR-beta VDJ regions were amplified with primers for the TCR constant region and the 5'RACE anchor. A first PCR added sample indexes and Illumina adaptors, after which a second PCR increased the library yield. The roughly 650 bp TCR product was size-selected on a 2% E-gel SizeSelection system after Ampure bead purification. Library quality was checked on a Bioanalyzer, concentration was measured with Qubit, and libraries were quantified with the Kapa Library Quantification kit before pooling. Libraries were sequenced paired-end 2 x 150 bp on an Illumina HiSeq 2500. To increase sequence diversity, about 25-31% phiX was spiked into each library pool. On the study's bioinformatics: The quality-filtered reads were processed with the UMI-based MiGEC pipeline, whose error correction step removed more than 75% of the raw TCR sequences. VDJ genes were aligned to IMGT germline references, and each clonotype was defined by a unique CDR3 amino acid sequence together with V-J genes. Clonal expansion, Shannon diversity and CDR3 relatedness (CalcPairwiseDistances, ClusterSamples) were evaluated with VDJtools, and phylogenetic trees were built with CLCbio workbench. Using coefficient-of-variation modelling across technical triplicates, the study counted a clone as expanded if it had at least 8 unique UMIs. TCRdb ran its own pipeline on the public reads, namely fastp trimming at Q25 and MiXCR clone calling, and kept in-frame beta chains. Records with the same CDR3 protein are collapsed into one entry carrying the most frequent genes and DNA. The V and J calls shown here were made by TCRdb, not taken from the authors' results. This sample lists 55,000 to 75,000 distinct CDR3 sequences; over 9.5% were detected once. Around 10% of the sample is in the top ten clones.

These data come from a study of neurological immune-mediated disorders (dated by TCRdb to about 2019). General notes on the study: Peripheral blood TCR-beta repertoires from HTLV-I-associated myelopathy (HAM/TSP) patients, multiple sclerosis patients and healthy controls were compared by UMI-based sequencing. The 95 to 110 TCR-beta libraries covered PBMC samples along with longitudinal samples, technical triplicates, and paired sorted CD4+ and CD8+ T-cell subsets. The cohort included about 66 subjects: approximately 15 with HAM/TSP, around 34 with multiple sclerosis, and approximately 20 healthy controls.

General findings and caveats noted by the study authors: TCR clonal expansion was highest in HAM/TSP patients and lowest in MS patients, with MS patients falling below even healthy controls. Across subjects, expanded clones never shared an identical CDR3 amino acid sequence, which suggests that the TCR-beta repertoires in every group were private.

Taken from the germline V gene (reference sequence), the CDR1 and CDR2 loops are DFQATT and SNEGSKA. Inclusive of the bounding cysteine and phenylalanine, the CDR3 is 16 residues long. CDR3 DNA is the only sequence kept; it has 48 bases, read in frame from the first base. The trim is 0 bases for V and 7 bases for J, with a gap of 21 bases between the germline ends. The TCR sequence derives from a woman aged 55-75 years with HTLV-1-associated myelopathy (HAM/TSP). Recombination connected TRBV20-1 to TRBJ1-1; no confident D gene assignment can be made. The source material was PBMCs. At the DNA level, the sequence is TGCAGTGCTAGAGAACTTAAACACTCCGGGAGTGGTGAAGCTTTCTTT. The resulting protein is CSARELKHSGSGEAFF.